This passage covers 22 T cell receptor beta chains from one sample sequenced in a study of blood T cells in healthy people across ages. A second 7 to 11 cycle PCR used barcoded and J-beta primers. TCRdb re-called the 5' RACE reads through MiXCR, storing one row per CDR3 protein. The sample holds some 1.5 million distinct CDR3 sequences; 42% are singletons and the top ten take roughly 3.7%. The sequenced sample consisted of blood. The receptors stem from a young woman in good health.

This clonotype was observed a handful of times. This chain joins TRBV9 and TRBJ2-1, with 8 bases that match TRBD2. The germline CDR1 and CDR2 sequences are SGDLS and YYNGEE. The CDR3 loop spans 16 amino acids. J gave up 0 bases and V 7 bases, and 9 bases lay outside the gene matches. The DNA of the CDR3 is TGTGCCAGCGTACCTACAGGGACTAGCTCCTACAATGAGCAGTTCTTC. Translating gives CASVPTGTSSYNEQFF.

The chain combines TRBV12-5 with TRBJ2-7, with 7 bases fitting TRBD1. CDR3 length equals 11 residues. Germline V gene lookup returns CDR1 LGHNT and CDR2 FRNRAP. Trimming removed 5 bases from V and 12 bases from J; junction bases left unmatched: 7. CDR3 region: CASGLETGLYF. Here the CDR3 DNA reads TGTGCTAGTGGTCTGGAGACAGGGCTGTACTTC.

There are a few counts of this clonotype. This CDR3 is CASSDRQGLNNEQFF. The DNA for the CDR3 is TGTGCCAGCAGTGATCGACAGGGGTTAAACAATGAGCAGTTCTTC. V and J are TRBV25-1 and TRBJ2-1; 8 positions agree with TRBD1. Trimming removed 3 bases from V and 5 bases from J; junction bases left unmatched: 6. Germline CDR1 reads MGHDK; CDR2 reads SYGVNS. The CDR3 is made up of 15 amino acids.

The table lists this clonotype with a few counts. CDR3 in amino acids: CASSYRDRASDTQYF. For the CDR3, the DNA is TGTGCCAGCAGCTACCGGGACAGGGCATCAGATACGCAGTATTTT. The chain has TRBV14 and TRBJ2-3; 9 nucleotides agree with TRBD1. CDR3 size: 15 residues. Germline values: CDR1 SGHDN, CDR2 FVKESK. The V segment lost 5 bases and the J segment 4 bases; nucleotides outside the gene matches: 7.

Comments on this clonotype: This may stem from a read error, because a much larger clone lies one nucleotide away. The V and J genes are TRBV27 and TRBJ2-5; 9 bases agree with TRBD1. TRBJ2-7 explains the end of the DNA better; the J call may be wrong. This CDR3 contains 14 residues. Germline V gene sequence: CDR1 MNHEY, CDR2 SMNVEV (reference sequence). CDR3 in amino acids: CVSSFAQQGAEQYF. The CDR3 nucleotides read TGTGTCAGCAGTTTTGCCCAACAGGGGGCCGAGCAGTACTTC.

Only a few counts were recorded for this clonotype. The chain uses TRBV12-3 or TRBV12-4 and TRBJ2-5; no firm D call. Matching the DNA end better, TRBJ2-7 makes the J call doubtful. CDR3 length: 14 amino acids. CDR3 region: CASRDSSTSYEQYF. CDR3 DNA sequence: TGTGCCAGCAGGGATTCCTCTACAAGCTACGAGCAGTACTTC.

The CDR3 DNA reads TGTGCCAGCAGCCAACAGTGGATCCCAGATGGCTACACCTTC. This encodes CASSQQWIPDGYTF. The chain is built from TRBV6-2 or TRBV6-3 and TRBJ1-2; no definite D call. With 6 bases removed from V and 6 bases from J, the gap between germline ends came to 17 bases. This CDR3 has 14 residues. Germline-derived CDR1 and CDR2 are MNHEY and SVGEGT.

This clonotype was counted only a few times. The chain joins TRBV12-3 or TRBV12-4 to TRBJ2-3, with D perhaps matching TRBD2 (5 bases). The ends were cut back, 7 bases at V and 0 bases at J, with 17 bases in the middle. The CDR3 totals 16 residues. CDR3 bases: TGTGCCAGCATTCTCGGAAGGAGGCTAAGCACAGATACGCAGTATTTT. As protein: CASILGRRLSTDTQYF.

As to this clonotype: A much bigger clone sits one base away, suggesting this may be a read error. The CDR3 region has the DNA TGTTCCAGCAGCTCCGCGCTGGGGGCAACAGATACGCAGTATTTT. Amino acids: CSSSSALGATDTQYF. This chain uses TRBV7-2 with TRBJ2-3; tentatively, D is TRBD1 (6 bases). Germline V CDR1 and CDR2: SGHTA, FQGNSA. This CDR3 has 15 residues.

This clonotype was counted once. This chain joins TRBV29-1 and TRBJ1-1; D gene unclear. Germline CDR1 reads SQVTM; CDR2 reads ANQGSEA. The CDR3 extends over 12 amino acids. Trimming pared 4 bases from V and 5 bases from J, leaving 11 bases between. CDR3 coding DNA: TGCAGCGTTGGTTGGGCAGGTACTGAAGCTTTCTTT. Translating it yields CSVGWAGTEAFF. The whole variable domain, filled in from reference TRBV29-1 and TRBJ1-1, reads SAVISQKPSRDICQRGTSLTIQCQVDSQVTMMFWYRQQPGQSLTLIATANQGSEATYESGFVIDKFPISRPNLTFSTLTVSNMSPEDSSIYLCSVGWAGTEAFFGQGTRLTVV.

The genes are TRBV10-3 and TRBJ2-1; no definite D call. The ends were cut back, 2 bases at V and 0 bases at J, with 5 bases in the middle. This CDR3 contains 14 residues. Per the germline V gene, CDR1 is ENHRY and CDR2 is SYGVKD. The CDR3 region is CAISEAASYNEQFF. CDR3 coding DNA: TGTGCCATCAGTGAGGCGGCCTCCTACAATGAGCAGTTCTTC.

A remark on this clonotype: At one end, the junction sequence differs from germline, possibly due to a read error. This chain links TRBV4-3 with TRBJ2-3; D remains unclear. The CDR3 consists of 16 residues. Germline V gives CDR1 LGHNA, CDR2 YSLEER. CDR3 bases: TGCGCCAGCAGCCAAGGACTGGGTGTCGACACAGATATGCAGTATTTT. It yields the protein CASSQGLGVDTDMQYF.

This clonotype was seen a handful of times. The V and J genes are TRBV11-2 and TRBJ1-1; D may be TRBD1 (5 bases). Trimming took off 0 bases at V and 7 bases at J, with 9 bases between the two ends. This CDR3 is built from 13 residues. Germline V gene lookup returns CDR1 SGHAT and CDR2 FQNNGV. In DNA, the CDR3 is TGTGCCAGCAGCTTAGATATCACAGGTGAAGCTTTCTTT. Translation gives CASSLDITGEAFF.

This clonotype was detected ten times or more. CDR3 DNA sequence: TGTGCCAGCAGCCTTAGCGGGGGGCCATACGAGCAGTACTTC. Translating gives CASSLSGGPYEQYF. The chain employs TRBV27 and TRBJ2-7; 10 nucleotides line up with TRBD2. The CDR3 has 14 amino acids. Germline CDR1 and CDR2: MNHEY and SMNVEV (reference sequence). Unmatched junction bases numbered 6, after V lost 6 bases and J lost 4 bases.

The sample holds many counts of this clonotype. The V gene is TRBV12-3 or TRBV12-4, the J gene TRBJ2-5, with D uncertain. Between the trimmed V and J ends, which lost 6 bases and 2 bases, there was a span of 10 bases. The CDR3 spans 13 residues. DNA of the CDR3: TGTGCCAGCAGCGAGGCAGGACAAGAGACCCAGTACTTC. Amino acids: CASSEAGQETQYF.

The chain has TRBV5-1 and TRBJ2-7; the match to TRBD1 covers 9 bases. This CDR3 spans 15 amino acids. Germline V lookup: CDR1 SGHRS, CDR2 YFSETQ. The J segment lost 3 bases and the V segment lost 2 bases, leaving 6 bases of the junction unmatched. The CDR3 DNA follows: TGCGCCAGCAGCTTACTCCGGGACAGGGTCTACGAGCAGTACTTC. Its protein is CASSLLRDRVYEQYF.

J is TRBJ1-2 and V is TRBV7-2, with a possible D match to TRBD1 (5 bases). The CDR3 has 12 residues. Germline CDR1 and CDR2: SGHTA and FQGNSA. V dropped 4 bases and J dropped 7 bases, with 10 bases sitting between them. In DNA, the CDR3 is TGTGCCAGCAGCTGGGGGGGAGGTGGCTACACCTTC. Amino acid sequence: CASSWGGGGYTF.

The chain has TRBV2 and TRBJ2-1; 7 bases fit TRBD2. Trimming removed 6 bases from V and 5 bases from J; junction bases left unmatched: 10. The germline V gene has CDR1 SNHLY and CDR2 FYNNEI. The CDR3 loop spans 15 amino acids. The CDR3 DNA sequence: TGTGCCAGCAGCTCTAGACTAGCCCAAGACAATGAGCAGTTCTTC. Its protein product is CASSSRLAQDNEQFF.

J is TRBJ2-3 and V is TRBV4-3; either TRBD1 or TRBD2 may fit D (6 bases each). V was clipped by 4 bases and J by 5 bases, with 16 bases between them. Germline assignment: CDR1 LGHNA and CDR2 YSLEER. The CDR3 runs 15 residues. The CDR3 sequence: CASSRNPGAVDTQYF. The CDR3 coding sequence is TGCGCCAGCAGCCGGAACCCGGGGGCGGTAGATACGCAGTATTTT.

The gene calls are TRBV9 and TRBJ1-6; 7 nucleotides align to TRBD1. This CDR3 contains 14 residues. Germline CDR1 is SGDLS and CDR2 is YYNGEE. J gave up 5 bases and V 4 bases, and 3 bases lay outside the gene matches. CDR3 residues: CASSTGQDNSPLHF. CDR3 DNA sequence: TGTGCCAGCAGCACCGGACAGGATAATTCACCCCTCCACTTT.

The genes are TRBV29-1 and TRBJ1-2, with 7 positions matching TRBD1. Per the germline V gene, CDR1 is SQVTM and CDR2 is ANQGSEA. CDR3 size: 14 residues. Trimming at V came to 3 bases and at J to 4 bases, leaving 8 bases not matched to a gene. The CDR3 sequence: CSVDLQGEGYGYTF. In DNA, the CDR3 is TGCAGCGTTGACCTGCAGGGGGAGGGCTATGGCTACACCTTC.

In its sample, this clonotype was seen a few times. The CDR3 loop reads CATSDLLTADNEQFF. The CDR3 nucleotides are TGTGCCACCAGTGATTTGCTTACCGCCGACAATGAGCAGTTCTTC. The rearrangement joins TRBV24-1 to TRBJ2-1, with D unclear. Germline V gene data show CDR1 as KGHDR and CDR2 as SFDVKD. Trimming took 0 bases from V and 5 from J, leaving 10 bases between them. CDR3 size: 15 residues.